A selection of T cell receptor beta chains follows, all from one sample in a study of T cells after yellow fever vaccination. TCRdb used MiXCR to reprocess the 5' RACE reads, holding one entry per CDR3 protein. The repertoire holds a few hundred thousand distinct CDR3 sequences, with roughly an eighth as singletons. The starting material was CD4+ T cells sorted from PBMCs, obtained 15 days after the yellow fever booster vaccination. The source of these receptors is a man in his late teens or twenties who received the YFV17D yellow fever vaccine. CDR3s include the opening cysteine and the closing phenylalanine or tryptophan. The D gene is left open where the match is weak. A clone size is listed for some rows: how often the clone was seen (once, few, many), or a class if it is expanded.

abundance | j_gene | v_gene | d_gene | CDR3aa | CDR3nt
few | TRBJ2-3 | TRBV6-5 | . | CASSYLPLGPQYF | TGTGCCAGCAGTTACCTCCCGCTGGGGCCGCAGTATTTT
. | TRBJ2-1 | TRBV25-1 | TRBD2 | CASSESHERGGEQFF | TGTGCCAGCAGTGAATCCCACGAACGGGGGGGTGAGCAGTTCTTC
many | TRBJ2-3 | TRBV12-3/TRBV12-4 | TRBD1 | CASRDRTGPTDTQYF | TGTGCCAGCAGGGATAGGACAGGGCCCACAGATACGCAGTATTTT
. | TRBJ1-2 | TRBV7-9 | . | CASSEGGAGSAYGYTF | TGTGCCAGCAGCGAAGGAGGGGCAGGGAGCGCCTATGGCTACACCTTC
many | TRBJ2-3 | TRBV6-2/TRBV6-3 | . | CASSRRGGVTDTQYF | TGTGCCAGCTCGAGGAGGGGGGGGGTCACAGATACGCAGTATTTT
many | TRBJ2-1 | TRBV10-1 | . | CASSDFRTGANEQFF | TGCGCCAGCAGTGATTTTCGGACTGGGGCCAATGAGCAGTTCTTC
. | TRBJ2-1 | TRBV20-1 | TRBD2 | CSASRVAGGREQFF | TGCAGTGCTAGTCGGGTAGCGGGGGGGCGTGAGCAGTTCTTC
. | TRBJ2-5 | TRBV7-9 | . | CASSLVPGTETQYF | TGTGCCAGCAGCTTAGTTCCAGGGACCGAGACCCAGTACTTC
many | TRBJ1-1 | TRBV3-1 | . | CASSQGVADPWAEAFF | TGTGCCAGCAGCCAAGGGGTAGCGGACCCTTGGGCTGAAGCTTTCTTT
. | TRBJ2-7 | TRBV6-6 | . | CASSYSGRGTYEQYF | TGTGCCAGCAGTTACTCTGGCAGGGGAACGTACGAGCAGTACTTC
. | TRBJ1-5 | TRBV4-3 | . | CASSRDIATGTRGNQPQHF | TGCGCCAGCAGCCGGGACATTGCGACGGGGACCAGGGGCAATCAGCCCCAGCATTTT
. | TRBJ2-2 | TRBV7-2 | . | CASSLWSAGELFF | TGTGCCAGCAGCTTGTGGAGCGCCGGGGAGCTGTTTTTT
few | TRBJ1-5 | TRBV7-2 | TRBD1 | CASSQDRGRQPQHF | TGTGCCAGCAGCCAAGACAGGGGACGACAGCCCCAGCATTTT
. | TRBJ1-5 | TRBV29-1 | . | CSVGEGSYQPQHF | TGCAGCGTTGGTGAAGGTTCTTATCAGCCCCAGCATTTT
few | TRBJ2-5 | TRBV14 | TRBD2 | CASSQGTSGGTSQYF | TGTGCCAGCAGCCAGGGGACTAGCGGGGGAACGTCCCAGTACTTC
. | TRBJ2-1 | TRBV5-1 | . | CASSLVEGAYNEQFF | TGCGCCAGCAGCTTGGTGGAGGGGGCCTACAATGAGCAGTTCTTC
. | TRBJ2-7 | TRBV6-5 | TRBD2 | CASSSTLAGAYEQYF | TGTGCCAGCAGTTCAACACTAGCGGGGGCCTACGAGCAGTACTTC
. | TRBJ2-2 | TRBV12-3/TRBV12-4 | . | CASSLGRRDTGELFF | TGTGCCAGCAGTTTGGGTCGGAGGGACACCGGGGAGCTGTTTTTT
many | TRBJ2-5 | TRBV5-4 | TRBD2 | CASSPGLAEETQYF | TGCGCCAGCAGCCCGGGACTAGCGGAAGAGACCCAGTACTTC
many | TRBJ1-1 | TRBV29-1 | . | CSAIGGQPNTEAFF | TGCAGCGCAATAGGGGGACAACCGAACACTGAAGCTTTCTTT
. | TRBJ2-3 | TRBV20-1 | . | CSARDAGDTQYF | TGCAGTGCTAGAGATGCGGGAGATACGCAGTATTTT
. | TRBJ1-2 | TRBV2 | . | CASRTPTRTYGYTF | TGTGCCAGCAGAACCCCGACAAGAACCTATGGCTACACCTTC